This entry lists 28 T cell receptor beta chains sequenced from one sample in a study of blood T cells in healthy people across ages. For the second PCR, which ran for roughly 6 to 11 cycles, a sample-barcoded 5' primer and a J-beta primer mix were used. MiXCR was run by TCRdb on the 5' RACE reads, yielding one entry per CDR3 protein. The table lists around 670,000 distinct CDR3 sequences, around 31% of them singletons, with around a sixth in the top ten. Sequences were obtained from blood. The origin of the receptors is a woman of 80 years or more in good health.

At least ten counts were recorded for this clonotype. The chain is built from TRBV6-4 and TRBJ2-7, with TRBD2 identical over 10 bases. Germline CDR1 is MRHNA and CDR2 is SNTAGT. The V gene end was trimmed by 2 bases and the J gene end by 2 bases; junction bases not matched to a gene: 6. This CDR3 has 16 amino acids. The chain's CDR3 is CASSDPTSGEAYEQYF. The CDR3 coding sequence is TGTGCCAGCAGTGACCCCACTAGCGGGGAAGCCTACGAGCAGTACTTC.

As regards this clonotype: Since a much larger clone is just one base distant, this may be a read error. The genes are TRBV5-4 and TRBJ1-1, with 10 nucleotides matching TRBD1. Germline V lookup: CDR1 SGHNT, CDR2 YYREEE (reference sequence). The trim removed 7 bases at V and 4 bases at J, leaving 7 bases unmatched. The CDR3 extends over 14 amino acids. The CDR3 region is CASGPGQGTTEAFF. The CDR3 DNA sequence: TGTGCCAGCGGCCCGGGACAGGGGACCACTGAAGCTTTCTTT.

The table lists this clonotype with a few counts. The chain has TRBV30 and TRBJ1-1; no clear D. CDR1 and CDR2 from the germline V gene are GTSNPN and SVGIG (reference sequence). Trimming left V 5 bases short and J 1 base short, with 11 bases between. There are 13 residues in the CDR3. The CDR3 region is CAWGSAGNTEAFF. In DNA form, the CDR3 reads TGTGCCTGGGGGAGTGCCGGGAACACTGAAGCTTTCTTT.

This clonotype occurred many times. J is TRBJ2-1 and V is TRBV7-2, with D tentatively TRBD2 (5 bases). The germline CDR1 and CDR2 sequences are SGHTA and FQGNSA. CDR3 length equals 16 residues. Trimming left V 3 bases short and J 4 bases short, with 16 bases between. The CDR3 DNA reads TGTGCCAGCAGCTTGGGTCGGCGGAGGAATTACAATGAGCAGTTCTTC. Protein: CASSLGRRRNYNEQFF.

This clonotype was counted only a few times. Compared with germline, one end of the junction differs, possibly owing to a read error. This chain links TRBV11-2 with TRBJ1-4, with D maybe TRBD1 (5 bases). Germline V CDR1 and CDR2: SGHAT, FQNNGV. The CDR3 contains 15 residues. Here the CDR3 reads CASSLGQGGGEKRFF. DNA of the CDR3: TGTGCCAGCAGCTTAGGCCAGGGAGGAGGCGAAAAACGGTTTTTT.

As concerns this clonotype: With a much larger clone just one base away, this may be a read error. The chain links TRBV11-2 to TRBJ2-1; 9 bases are a match to TRBD1. V dropped 5 bases and J dropped 10; count of bases not matched to a gene: 15. There are 16 residues in the CDR3. Germline V CDR1 and CDR2: SGHAT, FQNNGV. The CDR3 sequence is CASSPRPGTGMYEQFF. In DNA, the CDR3 is TGTGCCAGCAGCCCCAGGCCGGGGACAGGGATGTACGAGCAGTTCTTC.

The V call is TRBV6-2 or TRBV6-3, the J call TRBJ1-5; 8 bases fit TRBD1. The CDR3 is made up of 15 amino acids. CDR1 is MNHEY, CDR2 SVGEGT, per germline. The ends lost 2 bases at V and 6 bases at J; junction bases unmatched: 6. CDR3 sequence: CASSYADRGSQPQHF. CDR3 nucleotide sequence: TGTGCCAGCAGTTACGCCGACAGGGGAAGTCAGCCCCAGCATTTT.

To note about this clonotype: This clone may be a read error of a much larger clone one base away. The chain has TRBV20-1 and TRBJ2-3, with 8 bases aligning to TRBD1. The CDR3 loop spans 14 amino acids. In germline, CDR1 is DFQATT, CDR2 SNEGSKA (reference sequence). CDR3 sequence reads: CGAVGTGGTDTQYF. CDR3 in DNA: TGCGGTGCTGTTGGGACAGGAGGAACAGATACGCAGTATTTT.

This chain uses TRBV5-1 with TRBJ1-2, with TRBD1 identical over 11 bases. The CDR3 consists of 14 residues. After removal of 4 bases from V and 6 bases from J, the junction contained 5 bases not matched to a gene. The germline CDR1 and CDR2 sequences are SGHRS and YFSETQ. In DNA form, the CDR3 reads TGCGCCAGCAGCACGGGACAGGGGGTTCATGGCTACACCTTC. It translates to CASSTGQGVHGYTF.

This clonotype was recorded many times. This chain uses TRBV7-3 with TRBJ2-1; the D is unclear. The CDR3 is 15 amino acids. Between the trimmed V and J ends, which lost 2 bases and 0 bases, there was a span of 8 bases. Looked up from germline, CDR1 is SGHTA and CDR2 is FQGTGA. DNA for the CDR3: TGTGCCAGCAGCTTACAGACCAGCTCCTACAATGAGCAGTTCTTC. This sequence encodes CASSLQTSSYNEQFF.

The genes are TRBV30 and TRBJ2-2; TRBD2 agrees at 8 bases. The CDR3 sequence is 16 residues long. CDR1 is GTSNPN and CDR2 is SVGIG in the germline V gene (reference sequence). V lost 0 bases and J lost 5; bases outside the gene matches: 8. In DNA form, the CDR3 reads TGTGCCTGGAGTGTATACGGGGGGGGAGGAACCGGGGAGCTGTTTTTT. Translation: CAWSVYGGGGTGELFF.

The chain employs TRBV7-2 and TRBJ2-5; D gene uncertain. Germline lookup yields CDR1 SGHTA and CDR2 FQGNSA. Trimming took 5 bases from V and 3 from J, leaving 13 bases between them. This CDR3 has 14 residues. CDR3 DNA sequence: TGTGCCAGCAGCCAAGATTACCAAAAAGAGACCCAGTACTTC. It translates to CASSQDYQKETQYF.

The sample holds many counts of this clonotype. V usage is TRBV2 and J usage is TRBJ2-7, with 13 bases identical to TRBD2. Germline lookup yields CDR1 SNHLY and CDR2 FYNNEI. This CDR3 is built from 18 residues. V shed 5 bases and J 0 bases; nucleotides not matched to a gene: 10. The chain's CDR3 is CASSSRLAGGLSSYEQYF. CDR3 bases: TGTGCCAGCAGTTCCCGACTAGCGGGGGGCCTCAGCTCCTACGAGCAGTACTTC.

This clonotype was detected only a few times. The gene calls are TRBV20-1 and TRBJ1-1; a weak D match, TRBD1 (6 bases). Trimming removed 4 bases from V and 10 bases from J, with 13 bases in between. The germline CDR1 and CDR2 sequences are DFQATT and SNEGSKA (reference sequence). The CDR3 is made up of 11 amino acids. CDR3 sequence (DNA): TGCAGTGCTATCCGGGCCAGGGGAGCTTTCTTT. It encodes CSAIRARGAFF.

Worth noting for this clonotype: This may arise from a read error, as a much more abundant clone is one base away. V is TRBV5-4 and J is TRBJ2-1; D not resolved. The V and J ends lost 3 bases and 0 bases respectively, with 16 bases between them. There are 17 residues in the CDR3. Germline CDR1 is SGHNT and CDR2 is YYREEE (reference sequence). The CDR3 sequence: CASSSVSTKSSYNEQFF. CDR3 DNA sequence: TGTGCCAGCAGCTCTGTCTCGACCAAGAGCTCCTACAATGAGCAGTTCTTC.

This clonotype was detected many times. The chain couples TRBV27 to TRBJ2-3, with 8 bases fitting TRBD2. This CDR3 contains 15 residues. Unmatched junction bases numbered 9, after V lost 5 bases and J lost 5 bases. The germline V gene has CDR1 MNHEY and CDR2 SMNVEV (reference sequence). The CDR3 bases are TGTGCCAGCAGTCCCATGGGACTAGTTGTAGATACGCAGTATTTT. Translation: CASSPMGLVVDTQYF.

This sequence joins TRBV5-1 and TRBJ2-1, with TRBD1 identical over 7 bases. The J call may not be correct, given that the DNA end is closer to TRBJ2-7. The CDR3 contains 16 residues. Germline V gene sequence: CDR1 SGHRS, CDR2 YFSETQ. CDR3 protein: CASSSGSGTVWDEQYF. The DNA of the CDR3 is TGCGCCAGCAGCTCGGGGTCCGGGACAGTCTGGGACGAGCAGTACTTC.

The table lists this clonotype with a few counts. The V and J genes are TRBV5-5 and TRBJ2-3, with 7 bases aligning to TRBD2. With V trimmed by 1 base and J by 4 bases, 3 bases remained unmatched. Germline CDR1 is SGHKS and CDR2 is YYEKEE (reference sequence). This CDR3 is built from 14 residues. CDR3 in DNA: TGTGCCAGCAGCTTGACTAGCGTTGCAGATACGCAGTATTTT. Amino acid sequence: CASSLTSVADTQYF.

This clonotype was counted between two and nine times. V is TRBV7-8 and J is TRBJ1-1; D ambiguous. The CDR3 sequence is 14 residues long. From germline, CDR1 is SGHVS and CDR2 FQNEAQ. Trimming left V 4 bases short and J 1 base short, with 10 bases between. The CDR3 DNA is TGTGCCAGCAGCTCTCCCGGGGAGAACACTGAAGCTTTCTTT. Protein sequence: CASSSPGENTEAFF. Together with reference TRBV7-8 and TRBJ1-1, the CDR3 gives the full variable domain: GAGVSQSPRYKVAKRGQDVALRCDPISGHVSLFWYQQALGQGPEFLTYFQNEAQLDKSGLPSDRFFAERPEGSVSTLKIQRTQQEDSAVYLCASSSPGENTEAFFGQGTRLTVV.

In this sample, this clonotype turned up many times. The V call is TRBV7-9, the J call TRBJ2-7, with TRBD1 matching 10 bases. V was clipped by 5 bases and J by 11 bases; unmatched bases: 6. From germline, CDR1 is SEHNR and CDR2 FQNEAQ (reference sequence). The length of the CDR3 is 12 residues. The CDR3 protein is CASSLPGTGEYF. DNA of the CDR3: TGTGCCAGCAGCCTTCCCGGGACAGGGGAGTACTTC.

As concerns this clonotype: It may be a read error: a sequence one base away is much more abundant. The chain carries TRBV12-3 or TRBV12-4 and TRBJ1-1; tentatively, D is TRBD1 (5 bases). V lost 3 bases to trimming and J lost 6 bases, with 8 bases between them. The CDR3 is 12 residues long. The DNA of the CDR3 is TGTGCCAGCAGTTTTGTAGGGGCTGAAGCTTTCTTT. Its translation: CASSFVGAEAFF.

This clonotype was seen many times. The J gene is TRBJ1-6, the V gene TRBV27; weak D call: TRBD1 (6 bases). The CDR3 consists of 16 residues. Trimming pared 2 bases from V and 0 bases from J, leaving 8 bases between. Germline lookup yields CDR1 MNHEY and CDR2 SMNVEV (reference sequence). CDR3 protein: CASSLDRSSYNSPLHF. The CDR3 DNA reads as TGTGCCAGCAGTTTAGACAGGAGCTCCTATAATTCACCCCTCCACTTT.

As concerns this clonotype: This could be a read error, since a much larger clone is one nucleotide away. The V call is TRBV6-1, the J call TRBJ2-1, with a possible D match to TRBD1 (7 bases). From germline, CDR1 is MNHNS and CDR2 SASEGT. The ends were cut back, 7 bases at V and 10 bases at J, with 17 bases in the middle. This CDR3 spans 13 amino acids. This CDR3 reads CASTDRRGYEQFF. As DNA, the CDR3 is TGTGCCAGCACGGACAGGAGGGGTTACGAGCAGTTCTTC.

This chain links TRBV6-5 with TRBJ1-1; D is perhaps TRBD1 (5 bases). The CDR3 length is 14 residues. Germline CDR1 MNHEY, CDR2 SVGAGI. Trimming took 7 bases from V and 0 from J, leaving 12 bases between them. Written as DNA, the CDR3 is TGTGCCAGCAACCCCCGACAGATGAACACTGAAGCTTTCTTT. Protein sequence: CASNPRQMNTEAFF.

This clonotype was seen many times. V and J are TRBV20-1 and TRBJ1-1; 7 bases fit TRBD1. Germline CDR1 and CDR2: DFQATT and SNEGSKA (reference sequence). J was trimmed by 1 base and V by 4 bases; bases with no gene match: 9. This CDR3 region has 15 residues. CDR3 loop: CSAIPTTGRNTEAFF. The CDR3, as DNA: TGCAGTGCTATACCCACGACAGGGAGGAACACTGAAGCTTTCTTT.

This chain's CDR3 is CASWGQAGQPQHF. The CDR3 DNA sequence: TGTGCCAGCTGGGGACAGGCGGGTCAGCCCCAGCATTTT. This chain joins TRBV6-1 and TRBJ1-5, with TRBD1 identical over 8 bases. With V trimmed by 8 bases and J by 6 bases, 6 bases remained unmatched. CDR1 MNHNS and CDR2 SASEGT come from the germline V gene. The CDR3 runs to 13 residues.

The sample holds many counts of this clonotype. The V gene is TRBV5-1, the J gene TRBJ2-7; D is unclear. CDR1 SGHRS and CDR2 YFSETQ come from the germline V gene. V gave up 0 bases and J gave up 3 bases, with 10 bases separating them. CDR3 length: 14 amino acids. The CDR3 DNA is TGCGCCAGCAGCTTGGAGTCTCAGTACTACGAGCAGTACTTC. This encodes CASSLESQYYEQYF.

In this sample, this clonotype turned up a few times. The J gene is TRBJ1-1, the V gene TRBV7-9; a weak D match, TRBD1 (6 bases). V lost 5 bases to trimming and J lost 0 bases, with 16 bases between them. Germline loops: CDR1 SEHNR, CDR2 FQNEAQ (reference sequence). The CDR3 is 16 residues long. CDR3: CASSPSGARLNTEAFF. The CDR3 DNA is TGTGCCAGCAGCCCTTCAGGGGCCAGATTGAACACTGAAGCTTTCTTT.